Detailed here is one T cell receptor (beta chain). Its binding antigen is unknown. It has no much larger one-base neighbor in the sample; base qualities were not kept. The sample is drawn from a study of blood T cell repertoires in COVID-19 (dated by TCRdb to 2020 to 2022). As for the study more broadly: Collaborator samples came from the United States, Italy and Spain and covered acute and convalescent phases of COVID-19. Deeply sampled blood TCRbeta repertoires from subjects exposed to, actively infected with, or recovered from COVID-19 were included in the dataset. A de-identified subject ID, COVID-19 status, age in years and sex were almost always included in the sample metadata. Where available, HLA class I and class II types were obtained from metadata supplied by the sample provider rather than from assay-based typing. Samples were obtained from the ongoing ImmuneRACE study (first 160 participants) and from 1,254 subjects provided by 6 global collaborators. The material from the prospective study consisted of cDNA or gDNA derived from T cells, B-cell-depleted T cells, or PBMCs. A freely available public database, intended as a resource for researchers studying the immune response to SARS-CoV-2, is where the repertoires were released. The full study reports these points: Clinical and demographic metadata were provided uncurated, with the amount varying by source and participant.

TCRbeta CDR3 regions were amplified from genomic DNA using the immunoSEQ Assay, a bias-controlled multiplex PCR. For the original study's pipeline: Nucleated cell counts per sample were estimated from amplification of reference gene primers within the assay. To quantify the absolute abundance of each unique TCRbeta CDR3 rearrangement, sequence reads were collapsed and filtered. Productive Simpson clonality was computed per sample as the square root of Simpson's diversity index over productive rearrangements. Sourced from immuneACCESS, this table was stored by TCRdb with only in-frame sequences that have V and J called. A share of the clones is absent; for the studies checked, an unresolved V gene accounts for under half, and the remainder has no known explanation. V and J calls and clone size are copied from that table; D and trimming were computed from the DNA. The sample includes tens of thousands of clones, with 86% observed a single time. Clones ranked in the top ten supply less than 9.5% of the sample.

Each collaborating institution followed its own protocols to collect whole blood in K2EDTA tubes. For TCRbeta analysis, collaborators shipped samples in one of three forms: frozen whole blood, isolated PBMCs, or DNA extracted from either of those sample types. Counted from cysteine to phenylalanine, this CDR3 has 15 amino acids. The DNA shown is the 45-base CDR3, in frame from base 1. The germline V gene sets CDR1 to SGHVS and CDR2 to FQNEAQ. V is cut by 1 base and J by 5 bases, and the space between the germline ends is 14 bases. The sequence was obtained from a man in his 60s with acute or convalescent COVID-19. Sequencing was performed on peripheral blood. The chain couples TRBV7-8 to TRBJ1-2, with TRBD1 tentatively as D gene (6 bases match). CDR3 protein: CASSLGSQGGYGYTF. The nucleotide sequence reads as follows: TGTGCCAGCAGCTTAGGTTCACAGGGCGGGTATGGCTACACCTTC.